This T cell receptor beta chain is from a study of radiation and T cells in renal cell carcinoma. Findings of the study overall: In blood, top tumor clones expanded by 2 weeks, shrinking by 4.

Assay: immunoSEQ multiplex PCR; the TCRdb copy retains only in-frame clones and omits some. The profile shows over 25,000 clones, over 70% of them singletons. Time point indicated: blood 4 weeks post-SBRT, at nephrectomy. Treatment described: 15 Gy SBRT to primary tumor, nephrectomy 4 weeks later. The CDR3 sequence is 18 residues long. Germline V gene data show CDR1 as SGHTS and CDR2 as YDEGEE. V was pared by 4 bases and J by 0 bases, with 14 bases of the junction left unmatched. Worth noting for this clone: The target antigen is unknown.

The chain recombines TRBV5-8 with TRBJ2-3, with 7 bases that match TRBD2. This specimen was blood, taken from a patient whose treatment included radiotherapy and nephrectomy. This clonotype originated in a man in his 60s with renal cell carcinoma. The CDR3 DNA follows: TGTGCCAGCAGCCGGGCCCTAGCGGCCTTTACAAGCACAGATACGCAGTATTTT. This encodes CASSRALAAFTSTDTQYF.